This record concerns one T cell receptor (beta chain) sequence. What this receptor recognizes is not known. Base qualities are not provided; no much larger clone lies one nucleotide away. Participants in the prospective study were enrolled through a virtual design, were aged about 18 to 100 years, and lived in 24 United States geographic areas. In the prospective study, participants were assigned to cohorts based on the clinical history participants reported in a screening survey and a study questionnaire. ImmuneRACE Cohort 3 recovered participants were defined by two consecutive negative NP/OP PCR tests, healthcare professional clearance, or symptom resolution. In the prospective study, whole blood, serum and a nasopharyngeal or oropharyngeal swab were collected from each participant by mobile phlebotomists. Prospective study participants could optionally give additional blood draws and questionnaires over an approximately 2-month period. Blood samples from the prospective study were shipped frozen or at room temperature prior to DNA extraction.

These data are taken from a study of blood T cell repertoires in COVID-19 (TCRdb year 2020). Some background on the complete study: Collaborator samples came from the United States, Italy and Spain and covered acute and convalescent phases of COVID-19. The repertoires were released in a freely available public database meant as a resource for research on the immune response to SARS-CoV-2. Deeply sampled blood TCRbeta repertoires from subjects exposed to, actively infected with, or recovered from COVID-19 were included in the dataset. A de-identified subject ID, COVID-19 status, age in years and sex were almost always included in the sample metadata. The samples were drawn from two sources: the first 160 participants of the ongoing ImmuneRACE study, and 950 to 1,500 subjects contributed by 6 global collaborators. The material from the prospective study consisted of cDNA or gDNA derived from T cells, B-cell-depleted T cells, or PBMCs. Where available, HLA class I and class II types were taken from metadata supplied by the sample provider and were not determined by assay-based typing. What the authors observed across the whole study: The amount of clinical and demographic metadata varied by source and participant and was provided uncurated.

TCRbeta CDR3 regions were amplified from genomic DNA by means of the immunoSEQ Assay, a bias-controlled multiplex PCR. As for how the authors treated the data: The number of nucleated cells in each sample was estimated by amplification of reference gene primers within the assay. To quantify the absolute abundance of each unique TCRbeta CDR3 rearrangement, sequence reads were collapsed and filtered. Productive Simpson clonality was computed per sample as the square root of Simpson's diversity index over productive rearrangements. TCRdb holds this immuneACCESS table with in-frame rearrangements only. Some clones are missing; in checked studies, unresolved V genes explain under half, and the rest has no known cause. The V and J calls and clone size come from that table; D and trimming were worked out from the DNA. The sample data list 400,000 to 500,000 clones, and roughly 90% of these were observed just once. About 2% of the sample is taken by the ten largest.

Sequences were obtained from PBMCs or T cells enriched from blood (not recorded which). The receptor was derived from a middle-aged woman who had recovered from COVID-19.

The bases are TGCGCCAGCAGCGCCCCCGGGACACAGGATTCACCCCTCCACTTT. The translation is CASSAPGTQDSPLHF. The sequence links TRBV5-1 to TRBJ1-6; TRBD1 might be the D gene, on 6 matching bases. From its cysteine to its phenylalanine, the CDR3 spans 15 amino acids. Left in the record is the CDR3 DNA by itself, 45 bases read in frame from the first base. V is reduced by 4 bases and J by 8 bases, leaving a spacing of 16 bases between them. Via the germline V gene, CDR1 is SGHRS and CDR2 YFSETQ.